The 4 T cell receptor beta chains reported below all come from one sample, sequenced in a study of blood T cell repertoires in COVID-19. Repertoires were generated with immunoSEQ multiplex PCR, while TCRdb's copy carries only in-frame clones and drops some. The repertoire holds 300,000 to 450,000 clones, with around 87% as singletons. The sequencing sample was made of peripheral blood. Receptor source: a woman aged 25 to 39 with COVID-19, enrolled during active disease.

With respect to this clone: At the DNA level, this CDR3 is encoded by other sequences in the same sample as well. The chain links TRBV6-5 to TRBJ2-7; D gene ambiguous. The CDR3 covers 12 residues. The V gene's germline CDR1 is MNHEY and CDR2 SVGAGI. The V gene lost 4 bases and the J gene lost 0 bases, with 4 bases spanning the gap. The chain's CDR3 is CASSSRSYEQYF. The CDR3 DNA follows: TGTGCCAGCAGTTCCCGCTCCTACGAGCAGTACTTC.

This sequence joins TRBV7-9 and TRBJ2-7; 9 bases are a match to TRBD2. V lost 5 bases and J lost 9; bases outside the gene matches: 11. The CDR3 totals 14 residues. The V gene's germline CDR1 is SEHNR and CDR2 FQNEAQ (reference sequence). The CDR3 nucleotides are TGTGCCAGCAGCCTCCGATTAGCGGGAGACCTGCAGTACTTC. Translated: CASSLRLAGDLQYF.

The chain joins TRBV30 to TRBJ1-4; D ambiguous. Trimming removed 0 bases at V and 8 bases at J, with 7 bases between. Per germline, CDR1 GTSNPN and CDR2 SVGIG (reference sequence). The CDR3 covers 12 residues. The CDR3 region is CAWSVEGEKLFF. CDR3 nucleotides: TGTGCCTGGAGTGTTGAGGGCGAAAAACTGTTTTTT.

The chain recombines TRBV19 with TRBJ2-6; 7 positions agree with TRBD1. This CDR3 comprises 17 residues. J gave up 0 bases and V 3 bases, and 5 bases lay outside the gene matches. Germline V gene lookup returns CDR1 LNHDA and CDR2 SQIVND (reference sequence). The CDR3 sequence is CASSIGTDASGANVLTF. The CDR3 coding sequence is TGTGCCAGTAGTATCGGGACAGATGCCTCTGGGGCCAACGTCCTGACTTTC.